The 20 T cell receptor beta chains below all came from one sample that was sequenced in a study of blood T cell repertoires in COVID-19. Measured with immunoSEQ multiplex PCR; TCRdb has only the in-frame clones, and not every one. The table shows around 260,000 clones, with over 65% occurring only once. The sequencing sample was made of peripheral blood. These receptors came from a man in his 60s who had recovered from COVID-19.

Only a few counts were recorded for this clone. The chain joins TRBV25-1 to TRBJ2-7; D remains unclear. Germline CDR1 is MGHDK and CDR2 is SYGVNS. This CDR3 is built from 14 residues. V lost 8 bases, J lost 2 bases, and 16 bases lay in between. Written as DNA, the CDR3 is TGTGCCAGCGAGGTCCGAGGTACTCCCTACGAGCAGTACTTC. Encoded protein: CASEVRGTPYEQYF.

The rearrangement joins TRBV12-3 or TRBV12-4 to TRBJ1-2; D perhaps matches TRBD1 (6 bases). V was clipped by 4 bases and J by 8 bases, with 14 bases between them. CDR3 length: 13 amino acids. CDR3 sequence reads: CASSYNRENGYTF. Here the CDR3 DNA reads TGTGCCAGCAGTTACAACAGGGAAAACGGCTACACCTTC.

This sequence joins TRBV6-5 and TRBJ1-1; 8 bases line up with TRBD1. The V segment lost 6 bases and the J segment 7 bases; nucleotides outside the gene matches: 7. The CDR3 contains 13 residues. Per germline, CDR1 MNHEY and CDR2 SVGAGI. This chain's CDR3 is CASRDRAAGEAFF. The CDR3 region has the DNA TGTGCCAGCAGGGACAGGGCGGCGGGTGAAGCTTTCTTT.

The rearrangement links TRBV5-1 to TRBJ2-5; D gene uncertain. Trimming removed 4 bases from V and 5 bases from J, with 9 bases in between. The CDR3 has 12 residues. Germline-derived CDR1 and CDR2 are SGHRS and YFSETQ. The CDR3 loop reads CASSLAMETQYF. Here the CDR3 DNA reads TGCGCCAGCAGCCTGGCCATGGAGACCCAGTACTTC.

The gene calls are TRBV28 and TRBJ2-3; the D is unclear. The CDR3 is 12 residues long. Germline CDR1 and CDR2: MDHEN and SYDVKM. Trimming pared 4 bases from V and 3 bases from J, leaving 5 bases between. CDR3 sequence: CASSSRTDTQYF. The CDR3 coding sequence is TGTGCCAGCAGTTCTAGGACAGATACGCAGTATTTT.

The chain combines TRBV5-6 with TRBJ2-3; 8 bases line up with TRBD2. Trimming took 2 bases from V and 2 from J; bases not matched to a gene: 7. CDR3 length: 16 amino acids. CDR1 is SGHDT and CDR2 is YYEEEE in the germline V gene. Written as DNA, the CDR3 is TGTGCCAGCAGCTTCCTTAGCGGGGAGGCCACAGATACGCAGTATTTT. Translation: CASSFLSGEATDTQYF.

The chain employs TRBV18 and TRBJ2-7; 15 bases are a match to TRBD2. Germline V gene lookup returns CDR1 KGHSH and CDR2 LQKENI. This CDR3 has 15 amino acids. V was clipped by 3 bases and J by 5 bases; unmatched bases: 2. DNA for the CDR3: TGTGCCAGCTCACCCGGACTAGCGGGAGGGCACGAGCAGTACTTC. Encoded protein: CASSPGLAGGHEQYF.

The J gene is TRBJ2-7, the V gene TRBV6-5; 7 bases are shared with TRBD2. Germline V CDR1 and CDR2: MNHEY, SVGAGI. V dropped 5 bases and J dropped 7; count of bases not matched to a gene: 14. This CDR3 is built from 15 residues. Here the CDR3 reads CASSPYKTSWEEQYF. Written as DNA, the CDR3 is TGTGCCAGCAGTCCCTATAAGACTAGCTGGGAAGAGCAGTACTTC.

The genes are TRBV2 and TRBJ1-2, with D perhaps matching TRBD1 (5 bases). Trimming took off 0 bases at V and 7 bases at J, with 9 bases between the two ends. Germline CDR1 SNHLY, CDR2 FYNNEI. This CDR3 region has 13 residues. CDR3 bases: TGTGCCAGCAGTGAAGCGCGGGGGACTGGCTACACCTTC. Translating gives CASSEARGTGYTF. Supplemented by reference TRBV2 and TRBJ1-2, the full variable domain reads EPEVTQTPSHQVTQMGQEVILRCVPISNHLYFYWYRQILGQKVEFLVSFYNNEISEKSEIFDDQFSVERPDGSNFTLKIRSTKLEDSAMYFCASSEARGTGYTFGSGTRLTVV.

The chain recombines TRBV30 with TRBJ2-2; 10 bases align to TRBD2. Germline CDR1 reads GTSNPN; CDR2 reads SVGIG (reference sequence). This CDR3 region has 17 residues. J gave up 7 bases and V 0 bases, and 11 bases lay outside the gene matches. CDR3 sequence (DNA): TGTGCCTGGAGTGTACCCCTAGCGGGAGCCTGGGGCGGGGAGCTGTTTTTT. This sequence encodes CAWSVPLAGAWGGELFF.

The table lists this clone with a few counts. The rearrangement links TRBV5-1 to TRBJ1-4; 10 bases match TRBD1. After removal of 4 bases from V and 4 bases from J, the junction contained 7 bases not matched to a gene. CDR1 is SGHRS and CDR2 is YFSETQ in the germline V gene. The CDR3 length is 16 residues. In nucleotides, the CDR3 is TGCGCCAGCAGCGGGGGACAGGGGTTTGTTAATGAAAAACTGTTTTTT. Amino acids: CASSGGQGFVNEKLFF.

The rearrangement uses TRBV7-9 and TRBJ2-7, with 9 bases matching TRBD2. The CDR3 covers 16 residues. The junction had 4 bases not matched to a gene; V was cut back by 0 bases and J by 1 base. Germline assignment: CDR1 SEHNR and CDR2 FQNEAQ (reference sequence). The CDR3 protein is CASSLATSGSSYEQYF. CDR3 DNA: TGTGCCAGCAGCTTAGCGACTAGCGGATCTTCCTACGAGCAGTACTTC.

This chain joins TRBV14 and TRBJ1-2; D ambiguous. This CDR3 is built from 14 residues. Trimming left V 0 bases short and J 2 bases short, with 7 bases between. Germline V gene data show CDR1 as SGHDN and CDR2 as FVKESK. Here the CDR3 reads CASSQDARNYGYTF. The CDR3 DNA reads as TGTGCCAGCAGCCAAGACGCCAGGAACTATGGCTACACCTTC.

This chain uses TRBV20-1 with TRBJ2-5; 9 nucleotides agree with TRBD1. V was pared by 6 bases and J by 7 bases, with 3 bases of the junction left unmatched. This CDR3 is 11 amino acids long. The V gene's germline CDR1 is DFQATT and CDR2 SNEGSKA (reference sequence). CDR3: CSARTGVTQYF. The CDR3 bases are TGCAGTGCGCGGACAGGGGTGACCCAGTACTTC.

V is TRBV2 and J is TRBJ2-7; no reliable D call. Trimming removed 1 base at V and 2 bases at J, with 9 bases between. Germline V CDR1 and CDR2: SNHLY, FYNNEI. CDR3 length: 14 residues. CDR3 protein: CASSEGRTPYEQYF. The CDR3 DNA reads as TGTGCCAGCAGTGAAGGGAGAACCCCCTACGAGCAGTACTTC.

This chain links TRBV27 with TRBJ1-2; the match to TRBD1 covers 10 bases. Germline lookup yields CDR1 MNHEY and CDR2 SMNVEV (reference sequence). This CDR3 has 15 amino acids. Trimming at V came to 6 bases and at J to 4 bases, leaving 8 bases not matched to a gene. The DNA for the CDR3 is TGTGCCAGCAGCATGAAGACAGGGGGCATCTATGGCTACACCTTC. Translation gives CASSMKTGGIYGYTF.

This clone was observed a handful of times. The CDR3 spells CASSSTGNYGYTF. DNA of the CDR3: TGTGCCAGCAGTTCGACAGGGAACTATGGCTACACCTTC. The V call is TRBV7-6, the J call TRBJ1-2; 7 nucleotides agree with TRBD1. V lost 6 bases and J lost 2; bases outside the gene matches: 3. Germline values: CDR1 SGHVS, CDR2 FNYEAQ. CDR3 length: 13 amino acids.

This clone was counted a single time. The chain's CDR3 is CASRISGIHNEQFF. The CDR3 DNA follows: TGTGCCAGCAGGATTAGCGGGATCCACAATGAGCAGTTCTTC. The chain carries TRBV11-2 and TRBJ2-1; 8 bases agree with TRBD2. The J segment lost 5 bases and the V segment lost 6 bases, leaving 6 bases of the junction unmatched. The CDR3 loop spans 14 amino acids. CDR1 and CDR2 from the germline V gene are SGHAT and FQNNGV.

V and J are TRBV30 and TRBJ1-5; possibly TRBD1 for D (5 bases). Germline assignment: CDR1 GTSNPN and CDR2 SVGIG (reference sequence). The CDR3 length is 14 residues. The V end lost 0 bases, the J end lost 7 bases, and 13 bases lay between the germline ends. As DNA, the CDR3 is TGTGCCTGGAGTGTACTGGGGCAATGGCAGCCCCAGCATTTT. This encodes CAWSVLGQWQPQHF.

The chain employs TRBV7-6 and TRBJ2-7; D is perhaps TRBD2 (6 bases). This CDR3 has 13 residues. Trimming removed 1 base at V and 4 bases at J, with 8 bases between. CDR1 is SGHVS and CDR2 is FNYEAQ in the germline V gene. As DNA, the CDR3 is TGTGCCAGCAGCTTAGAAGCGGGTTACGAGCAGTACTTC. Translation: CASSLEAGYEQYF.